This is a list of T cell receptor beta chains from one sample in a study of blood T cells in healthy people across ages. From the 5' RACE reads, TCRdb called clonotypes with MiXCR, one entry per CDR3 protein. The profile shows 730,000 or so distinct CDR3 sequences, around 38% of them singletons. The source material was blood. The receptor source for this set is an elderly man in good health. Each CDR3 is given with its conserved first and last residue.

v_call: TRBV5-1
cdr3_aa: CASSLAGFPSTDTRYF

v_call: TRBV7-9
cdr3_aa: CASSLTGSSRETQYF

v_call: TRBV7-6
cdr3_aa: CASSLVGTGVDEQYF

v_call: TRBV6-6
cdr3_aa: CASSYSMGQRGGYTF

v_call: TRBV5-5
cdr3_aa: CASTPIDLSSYNSPLHF

v_call: TRBV20-1
cdr3_aa: CSALQWTGGASGYTF

v_call: TRBV28
cdr3_aa: CASSLVVSGDNEQFF

v_call: TRBV11-1
cdr3_aa: CASSPGTGLSTDTQYF

v_call: TRBV20-1
cdr3_aa: CSGPIQETQYF

v_call: TRBV6-5
cdr3_aa: CASSYSGALENEQYF

v_call: TRBV9
cdr3_aa: CASSPRQVIGELFF

v_call: TRBV5-1
cdr3_aa: CASNLAGGSTTDTQYF

v_call: TRBV7-3
cdr3_aa: CASSPNSTGQYF

v_call: TRBV6-5
cdr3_aa: CASSNPGTGKYEQYF

v_call: TRBV4-1
cdr3_aa: CASSQPPGLAGGSETQYF

v_call: TRBV15
cdr3_aa: CATSGGGQDTQYF

v_call: TRBV13
cdr3_aa: CASSPSDEGTSGGETTDTQYF

v_call: TRBV24-1
cdr3_aa: CATSVGETQYF

v_call: TRBV5-1
cdr3_aa: CASSLDTTYGYTF

v_call: TRBV27
cdr3_aa: CASSLGRTDTDTQYF

v_call: TRBV21-1
cdr3_aa: CASSTGAGETQYF

v_call: TRBV23-1
cdr3_aa: CASSQSAARGYEQYF

v_call: TRBV28
cdr3_aa: CASSTPLDEQYF

v_call: TRBV20-1
cdr3_aa: CSARGGTGGDTEAFF

v_call: TRBV7-3
cdr3_aa: CASGRDQNTEAFF

v_call: TRBV19
cdr3_aa: CASSTRTGMNTEAFF

v_call: TRBV20-1
cdr3_aa: CSATPGSYNEQFF

v_call: TRBV11-3
cdr3_aa: CASSLVDETQYF

v_call: TRBV10-3
cdr3_aa: CAISERGVPYEQYF

v_call: TRBV6-2/TRBV6-3
cdr3_aa: CASSSSVANAGGYEQYF

v_call: TRBV28
cdr3_aa: CASSLGEKEEQYF

v_call: TRBV20-1
cdr3_aa: CSARHTSGGSYNEQFF

v_call: TRBV29-1
cdr3_aa: CSVSRLVADTQYF

v_call: TRBV12-3/TRBV12-4
cdr3_aa: CASSGTGSEAFF

v_call: TRBV6-2/TRBV6-3
cdr3_aa: CASNGGLIQETQYF

v_call: TRBV12-3/TRBV12-4
cdr3_aa: CASSLRGTNTEAFF

v_call: TRBV6-2/TRBV6-3
cdr3_aa: CASSWGQVPGELFF

v_call: TRBV9
cdr3_aa: CASSVEGTGGYHEQYF

v_call: TRBV6-2/TRBV6-3
cdr3_aa: CASSLWTGGAQFF

v_call: TRBV30
cdr3_aa: CAWAGAYGYAF

v_call: TRBV6-2/TRBV6-3
cdr3_aa: CASSYGTGGTQYF

v_call: TRBV7-2
cdr3_aa: CASSLAERGLYNEQFF

v_call: TRBV20-1
cdr3_aa: CSARDPAVNYEQYF

v_call: TRBV7-6
cdr3_aa: CASSLGQTNYEQYF

v_call: TRBV7-2
cdr3_aa: CASSPPGARSEAFF

v_call: TRBV6-2/TRBV6-3
cdr3_aa: CANSYKAGGNLYNEQFF

v_call: TRBV4-2
cdr3_aa: CASSQDSPGGANTGELFF

v_call: TRBV20-1
cdr3_aa: CSALPRDRGNNEELFF

v_call: TRBV7-9
cdr3_aa: CASNSSIPPYNEQFF

v_call: TRBV5-1
cdr3_aa: CASSQLTGEETQYF

v_call: TRBV4-1
cdr3_aa: CASSHPGEGQETQYF

v_call: TRBV6-2/TRBV6-3
cdr3_aa: CASTLAGAEGGYEQYF

v_call: TRBV7-2
cdr3_aa: CASIVGREQFF